This T cell receptor beta chain derives from a study of blood T cell repertoires in COVID-19. In the original workflow: Estimated nucleated cell counts came from reference gene primer amplification. Assay: immunoSEQ multiplex PCR; the TCRdb copy retains only in-frame clones and omits some. The V and J calls and clone size are taken from that table; D and trimming were inferred from the DNA. The sample records a few hundred thousand clones, 88% being singletons. This CDR3 spans 15 amino acids. Trimming at V came to 6 bases and at J to 0 bases, leaving 2 bases not matched to a gene. The germline V gene has CDR1 SGHTA and CDR2 FQGTGA.

Specimen: peripheral blood. The receptor was derived from a woman in her thirties or forties who had recovered from COVID-19. V is TRBV7-3 and J is TRBJ2-2; 9 bases match TRBD1. The CDR3 DNA follows: TGTGCCAGCAGACGGGACAGGGCGAACACCGGGGAGCTGTTTTTT. It yields the protein CASRRDRANTGELFF.